This T cell receptor (beta chain) was sequenced during a study of sequential checkpoint blockade in melanoma. Per germline, CDR1 SGHRS and CDR2 YFSETQ. The ends were cut back, 2 bases at V and 0 bases at J, with 9 bases in the middle. The CDR3 extends over 14 amino acids. As to treatment: randomized to nivolumab then ipilimumab (arm A) or the reverse (arm B). Libraries were prepared by immunoSEQ multiplex PCR; TCRdb keeps only in-frame clonotypes and omits some of them. The sample carries about 19,000 clones, around 70% recorded once. The sequenced sample was tumor tissue (inferred from file names), obtained from a patient given nivolumab and ipilimumab in sequence. This clonotype was sampled from a human donor with melanoma. The V call is TRBV5-1, the J call TRBJ2-7; D is possibly TRBD1 (6 bases). In DNA, the CDR3 is TGCGCCAGCAGCTTTCAGGACAGCTCCTACGAGCAGTACTTC. Translating it yields CASSFQDSSYEQYF.